These 18 T cell receptor beta chains were all obtained from the same sample, sequenced in a study of STAT5B mutations in CD4+ large granular lymphocyte leukemia. The protocol was immunoSEQ multiplex PCR, while the TCRdb copy is restricted to in-frame clones and leaves out a portion. The sample holds about 30,000 clones, 70% to 80% seen once. Source material: CD4+ T cells from blood buffy coats. Every receptor here comes from a human donor in good health.

This chain connects TRBV7-2 to TRBJ2-7; D may be TRBD2 (7 bases). V lost 0 bases, J lost 4 bases, and 10 bases lay in between. This CDR3 has 14 amino acids. From germline, CDR1 is SGHTA and CDR2 FQGNSA. CDR3 protein: CASSLAGGPYEQYF. The CDR3 DNA reads as TGTGCCAGCAGCTTAGCGGGGGGGCCATACGAGCAGTACTTC.

The chain couples TRBV11-2 to TRBJ1-4; TRBD1 matches at 7 bases. Trimming at V came to 3 bases and at J to 3 bases, leaving 7 bases not matched to a gene. The length of the CDR3 is 16 residues. The V gene's germline CDR1 is SGHAT and CDR2 FQNNGV. CDR3 residues: CASSFNPGQSNEKLFF. Written as DNA, the CDR3 is TGTGCCAGCAGCTTCAATCCGGGACAGTCTAATGAAAAACTGTTTTTT.

The chain uses TRBV18 and TRBJ2-5; D is perhaps TRBD1 (6 bases). Looked up from germline, CDR1 is KGHSH and CDR2 is LQKENI. The CDR3 has 14 residues. V lost 5 bases and J 2 bases, leaving 12 bases between the germline ends. The CDR3 DNA sequence: TGTGCCAGCTCAGCAGGGACACAACAAGAGACCCAGTACTTC. Translated, it gives CASSAGTQQETQYF.

This clone was seen a handful of times. The chain joins TRBV28 to TRBJ1-1; weak D call: TRBD1 (5 bases). V lost 11 bases and J lost 11, with 18 bases in between. CDR1 and CDR2 (germline): MDHEN, SYDVKM. This CDR3 is built from 11 residues. This chain's CDR3 is CASYWAGRAFF. CDR3 nucleotides: TGTGCCTCCTACTGGGCAGGGAGGGCTTTCTTT. Drawing the rest from reference TRBV28 and TRBJ1-1, the complete variable domain is DVKVTQSSRYLVKRTGEKVFLECVQDMDHENMFWYRQDPGLGLRLIYFSYDVKMKEKGDIPEGYSVSREKKERFSLILESASTNQTSMYLCASYWAGRAFFGQGTRLTVV.

This clone was seen a few times. The chain uses TRBV6-4 and TRBJ1-5; maybe TRBD1 (5 bases). The CDR3 has 13 amino acids. Germline CDR1 is MRHNA and CDR2 is SNTAGT. Trimming shortened V by 6 bases and J by 4 bases, and 10 bases separated the two germline ends. For the CDR3, the DNA is TGTGCCAGCAGCCAACAGGCTAATCAGCCCCAGCATTTT. Translating it yields CASSQQANQPQHF.

This clone was recorded only once. V and J are TRBV2 and TRBJ2-1, with 8 bases matching TRBD2. The trim removed 3 bases at V and 1 base at J, leaving 8 bases unmatched. CDR1 and CDR2 (germline): SNHLY, FYNNEI. The CDR3 has 17 residues. DNA of the CDR3: TGTGCCAGCAGTGATTTCGGGGGGGGGAAGTCCTACAATGAGCAGTTCTTC. Its translation: CASSDFGGGKSYNEQFF.

The chain couples TRBV9 to TRBJ2-1, with 7 bases identical to TRBD1. The germline V gene encodes CDR1 SGDLS and CDR2 YYNGEE. The junction had 5 bases not matched to a gene; V was cut back by 4 bases and J by 1 base. This CDR3 contains 15 residues. The CDR3 nucleotides read TGTGCCAGCAGCCCCGGGACAGAATCCTACAATGAGCAGTTCTTC. This sequence encodes CASSPGTESYNEQFF.

The CDR3 DNA is TGTGCCAGTAGTATATCGACAACTTTCAACACCGGGGAGCTGTTTTTT. This encodes CASSISTTFNTGELFF. The genes are TRBV19 and TRBJ2-2; D is ambiguous. V was cut by 2 bases and J by 2 bases, with 12 bases left in between. This CDR3 contains 16 residues. Germline-derived CDR1 and CDR2 are LNHDA and SQIVND (reference sequence).

V and J are TRBV7-3 and TRBJ1-2; the D is unclear. Germline V lookup: CDR1 SGHTA, CDR2 FQGTGA. The CDR3 is made up of 13 amino acids. Trimming stripped 5 bases from V and 2 bases from J, with 9 bases between. As DNA, the CDR3 is TGTGCCAGCAGCCCAGACCGAAACTATGGCTACACCTTC. This sequence encodes CASSPDRNYGYTF.

The J gene is TRBJ2-2, the V gene TRBV30, with 10 bases that match TRBD1. J gave up 12 bases and V 2 bases, and 12 bases lay outside the gene matches. The CDR3 is 15 amino acids. The germline V gene encodes CDR1 GTSNPN and CDR2 SVGIG (reference sequence). The CDR3 region is CAWSLRDRGNVKLFF. The CDR3 coding sequence is TGTGCCTGGAGTCTTCGGGACAGGGGAAATGTTAAGCTGTTTTTT.

The V and J genes are TRBV20-1 and TRBJ1-3; D is uncertain. Germline CDR1 is DFQATT and CDR2 is SNEGSKA (reference sequence). The CDR3 covers 11 residues. The V end was cut by 8 bases, the J end by 0 bases, with 5 bases between. This chain's CDR3 is CSTDSGNTIYF. As DNA, the CDR3 is TGCAGTACCGACTCTGGAAACACCATATATTTT.

The CDR3 bases are TGTGCCAGCAGGAGGATAAGTGACTATGGCTACACCTTC. Its protein product is CASRRISDYGYTF. The chain couples TRBV2 to TRBJ1-2; D call uncertain. This CDR3 is 13 amino acids long. CDR1 is SNHLY and CDR2 is FYNNEI in the germline V gene. Trimming took 6 bases from V and 3 from J, leaving 11 bases between them.

This chain joins TRBV5-1 and TRBJ2-3, with D uncertain. The CDR3 is 16 residues long. CDR1 and CDR2 (germline): SGHRS, YFSETQ. V lost 0 bases to trimming and J lost 0 bases, with 11 bases between them. The CDR3 spells CASSLGGTTSTDTQYF. The CDR3 DNA follows: TGCGCCAGCAGCTTGGGTGGCACCACTAGCACAGATACGCAGTATTTT.

J is TRBJ1-2 and V is TRBV19, with D tentatively TRBD1 (5 bases). Trimming pared 7 bases from V and 7 bases from J, leaving 16 bases between. Germline lookup yields CDR1 LNHDA and CDR2 SQIVND (reference sequence). CDR3 length: 13 residues. The CDR3 sequence: CASIGQGVIGYTF. In nucleotides, the CDR3 is TGTGCCAGTATTGGCCAGGGTGTGATTGGCTACACCTTC.

The V and J genes are TRBV6-5 and TRBJ1-2, with D tentatively TRBD1 (5 bases). Germline V gives CDR1 MNHEY, CDR2 SVGAGI. The CDR3 has 15 residues. Trimming stripped 7 bases from V and 8 bases from J, with 23 bases between. DNA of the CDR3: TGTGCCAGCATTCAACCGGGACTCTCAAGTGTAGGCTACACCTTC. This translates into CASIQPGLSSVGYTF.

The chain couples TRBV18 to TRBJ1-6, with 10 bases identical to TRBD1. This CDR3 has 18 amino acids. The germline gives CDR1 KGHSH, CDR2 LQKENI. V lost 2 bases to trimming and J lost 9 bases; unmatched junction nucleotides: 13. The CDR3 loop is CASSPVGTGASSGSPLHF. CDR3 sequence (DNA): TGTGCCAGCTCACCAGTGGGGACAGGGGCTTCTTCAGGTTCACCCCTCCACTTT.

This chain uses TRBV10-3 with TRBJ1-2; 9 bases fit TRBD1. Trimming at V came to 8 bases and at J to 4 bases, leaving 11 bases not matched to a gene. The CDR3 totals 15 residues. Germline CDR1 is ENHRY and CDR2 is SYGVKD. CDR3 coding DNA: TGTGCCATCGGCACTTGGACAGGGGTGATCTATGGCTACACCTTC. Translating it yields CAIGTWTGVIYGYTF.

This chain's CDR3 is CASKSPVGKYNEQFF. The DNA of the CDR3 is TGTGCCAGCAAATCCCCCGTCGGGAAATACAATGAGCAGTTCTTC. The rearrangement links TRBV6-5 to TRBJ2-1, with TRBD2 as a possible D gene (5 bases). This CDR3 has 15 residues. Germline CDR1 is MNHEY and CDR2 is SVGAGI. V shed 7 bases and J shed 4 bases, with 17 bases lying between them.